The entry below describes one T cell receptor (beta chain). The source of the sample is a study of blood T cells in healthy people across ages. A J-beta primer mix and a sample-barcoded 5' primer were used in a second PCR of roughly 6 to 12 cycles. Each cDNA molecule was tagged by a template-switch adaptor with 12 random nucleotides. Every sample gave at least 2.5 million paired-end reads containing CDR3. TCRdb reprocessed the 5' RACE reads via MiXCR and lists one record per CDR3 protein. This table holds around 1,000,000 distinct CDR3 sequences, around two fifths found once. For every donor, a draw yielded ten milliliters of peripheral blood. Trimming pared 2 bases from V and 4 bases from J, leaving 17 bases between. This CDR3 region has 16 residues. CDR1 SEHNR and CDR2 FQNEAQ come from the germline V gene (reference sequence).

The V and J genes are TRBV7-9 and TRBJ1-2; D might be TRBD1 (5 bases). Sample: blood. The source is a man aged 18 to 35 in good health. CDR3 protein: CASSLPRLKQVYGYTF. For the CDR3, the DNA is TGTGCCAGCAGCTTACCACGTCTAAAACAGGTCTATGGCTACACCTTC.